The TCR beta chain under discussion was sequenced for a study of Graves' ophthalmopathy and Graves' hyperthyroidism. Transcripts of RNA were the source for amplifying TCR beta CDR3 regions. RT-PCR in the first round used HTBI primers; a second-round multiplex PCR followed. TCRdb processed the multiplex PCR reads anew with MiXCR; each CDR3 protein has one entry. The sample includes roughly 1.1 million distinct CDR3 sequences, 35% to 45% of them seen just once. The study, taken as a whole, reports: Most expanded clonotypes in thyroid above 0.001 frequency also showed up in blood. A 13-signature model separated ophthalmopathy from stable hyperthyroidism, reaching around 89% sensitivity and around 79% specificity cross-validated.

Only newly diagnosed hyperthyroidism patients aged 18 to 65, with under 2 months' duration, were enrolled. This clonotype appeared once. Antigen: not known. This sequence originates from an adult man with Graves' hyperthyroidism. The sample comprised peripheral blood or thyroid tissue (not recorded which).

This CDR3 reads CASSADRQPQHF. CDR3 nucleotide sequence: TGTGCCAGCAGCGCTGACCGTCAGCCCCAGCATTTT. This rearrangement joins TRBV7-9 to TRBJ1-5, with D unclear. V was trimmed by 5 bases and J by 6 bases, leaving 8 bases between them. The CDR3 extends over 12 amino acids. Germline lookup yields CDR1 SEHNR and CDR2 FQNEAQ (reference sequence).